These 25 T cell receptor beta chains were all obtained from the same sample, sequenced in a study of T cell changes during pregnancy in multiple sclerosis. Produced via immunoSEQ multiplex PCR; TCRdb's table is partial and in-frame only. The sample consists of under 65,000 clones, approximately 91% of them appearing once. The starting material was peripheral blood, obtained after pregnancy. Receptors were obtained from a female donor in good health, enrolled as a control in a pregnancy study.

V gene TRBV5-8 combines with J gene TRBJ1-2; D uncertain. Per the germline V gene, CDR1 is SGHTS and CDR2 is YDEGEE. Trimming took off 6 bases at V and 2 bases at J, with 14 bases between the two ends. The CDR3 has 14 residues. CDR3 sequence: CASKVSRRNYGYTF. CDR3 nucleotides: TGTGCCAGCAAGGTTTCTCGGAGAAACTATGGCTACACCTTC.

The chain combines TRBV12-5 with TRBJ2-2; 8 positions match TRBD2. Looked up from germline, CDR1 is LGHNT and CDR2 is FRNRAP. The V segment lost 3 bases and the J segment 1 base; nucleotides outside the gene matches: 7. The CDR3 contains 17 residues. CDR3: CASGFGVAGMNTGELFF. CDR3 DNA sequence: TGTGCTAGTGGTTTTGGTGTAGCGGGAATGAACACCGGGGAGCTGTTTTTT. The variable domain in full, with the rest retrieved from reference TRBV12-5 and TRBJ2-2, is DARVTQTPRHKVTEMGQEVTMRCQPILGHNTVFWYRQTMMQGLELLAYFRNRAPLDDSGMPKDRFSAEMPDATLATLKIQPSEPRDSAVYFCASGFGVAGMNTGELFFGEGSRLTVL.

The rearrangement links TRBV18 to TRBJ2-7; 9 bases are a match to TRBD1. Losses at the gene ends were 6 bases for V and 2 bases for J; bases not matched to a gene: 11. Looked up from germline, CDR1 is KGHSH and CDR2 is LQKENI. The CDR3 is 16 residues long. The CDR3 DNA reads TGTGCCAGCTCGCTTTCGGGGGGACAGGGAACCTACGAGCAGTACTTC. Translation: CASSLSGGQGTYEQYF.

This chain uses TRBV5-1 with TRBJ2-1; TRBD2 matches 11 bases. CDR3 size: 20 residues. From germline, CDR1 is SGHRS and CDR2 YFSETQ. Trimming at V came to 4 bases and at J to 0 bases, leaving 15 bases not matched to a gene. This chain's CDR3 is CASSPLGLADLTSSYNEQFF. The CDR3 bases are TGCGCCAGCAGCCCCTTGGGACTAGCGGATCTCACTAGCTCCTACAATGAGCAGTTCTTC.

This clone is a singleton in its sample. The rearrangement joins TRBV5-4 to TRBJ1-5, with 8 bases identical to TRBD1. Trimming at V came to 4 bases and at J to 6 bases, leaving 3 bases not matched to a gene. Germline-derived CDR1 and CDR2 are SGHNT and YYREEE (reference sequence). This CDR3 has 13 amino acids. This CDR3 reads CASSQDRAQPQHF. The CDR3 DNA follows: TGTGCCAGCAGCCAGGACAGGGCTCAGCCCCAGCATTTT.

The genes are TRBV19 and TRBJ2-7; 7 bases match TRBD1. This CDR3 has 14 residues. V was clipped by 6 bases and J by 3 bases; unmatched bases: 8. Germline-derived CDR1 and CDR2 are LNHDA and SQIVND (reference sequence). DNA of the CDR3: TGTGCCAGTAGCACGACAGGGTTACTCTACGAGCAGTACTTC. Translation: CASSTTGLLYEQYF.

The chain links TRBV7-2 to TRBJ2-1; the D is unclear. V gave up 4 bases and J gave up 4 bases, with 8 bases separating them. Germline loops: CDR1 SGHTA, CDR2 FQGNSA. The CDR3 runs to 13 residues. The CDR3 is CASSYARYNEQFF. The CDR3 DNA reads as TGTGCCAGCAGCTATGCCCGGTACAATGAGCAGTTCTTC.

The rearrangement links TRBV4-1 to TRBJ1-2, with no clear D. The CDR3 length is 14 residues. Trimming left V 0 bases short and J 2 bases short, with 7 bases between. The germline V gene encodes CDR1 MGHRA and CDR2 YSYEKL. The CDR3 bases are TGCGCCAGCAGCCAAGACATCCAGAACTATGGCTACACCTTC. This gives the protein CASSQDIQNYGYTF.

Points on this clone: The junction shows a germline mismatch at one end, possibly a read error. V gene TRBV7-7 combines with J gene TRBJ2-5; a weak D match, TRBD2 (7 bases). Germline CDR1 SSHAT, CDR2 FNYEAQ (reference sequence). This CDR3 region has 16 residues. The CDR3 region is CASSLGGTTGGETQYF. The CDR3 bases are TGTGCTAGCAGCTTAGGGGGGACTACCGGCGGGGAGACCCAGTACTTC.

Only one count was recorded for this clone. This chain links TRBV5-4 with TRBJ2-7; 7 bases match TRBD1. J was trimmed by 3 bases and V by 3 bases; bases with no gene match: 3. CDR3 length: 13 residues. In germline, CDR1 is SGHNT, CDR2 YYREEE (reference sequence). CDR3 coding DNA: TGTGCCAGCAGCTCCGGGACAGACTACGAGCAGTACTTC. Translated: CASSSGTDYEQYF.

About this clone itself: This CDR3 is also generated by other DNA sequences in the sample. The gene calls are TRBV9 and TRBJ1-4, with D possibly TRBD1 on 5 matching bases. The CDR3 is made up of 14 amino acids. Germline V gene data show CDR1 as SGDLS and CDR2 as YYNGEE. Deletions cut 0 bases from V and 4 bases from J, with 7 bases between. The CDR3: CASSVGQINEKLFF. The CDR3 DNA follows: TGTGCCAGCAGCGTAGGACAGATTAATGAAAAACTGTTTTTT.

The V gene is TRBV7-8, the J gene TRBJ1-4, with 9 bases fitting TRBD1. Germline V gene lookup returns CDR1 SGHVS and CDR2 FQNEAQ. The ends lost 3 bases at V and 11 bases at J; junction bases unmatched: 7. The CDR3 loop spans 14 amino acids. The CDR3 DNA follows: TGTGCCAGCAGCTTGGGACAGGGTCTTAGGAAACTGTTTTTT. Encoded protein: CASSLGQGLRKLFF.

This chain joins TRBV9 and TRBJ1-1; D is undetermined. This CDR3 is built from 14 residues. The V gene lost 3 bases and the J gene lost 5 bases, with 14 bases spanning the gap. Germline V gene sequence: CDR1 SGDLS, CDR2 YYNGEE. The CDR3 reads CASSGRDLGTEAFF. The CDR3 DNA follows: TGTGCCAGCAGCGGGAGGGATCTTGGGACTGAAGCTTTCTTT. The variable domain in full, with the rest retrieved from reference TRBV9 and TRBJ1-1, is DSGVTQTPKHLITATGQRVTLRCSPRSGDLSVYWYQQSLDQGLQFLIQYYNGEERAKGNILERFSAQQFPDLHSELNLSSLELGDSALYFCASSGRDLGTEAFFGQGTRLTVV.

The chain couples TRBV11-3 to TRBJ2-1; 7 nucleotides align to TRBD2. V was clipped by 5 bases and J by 5 bases; unmatched bases: 18. Germline V gives CDR1 SGHNT, CDR2 YENEEA. The CDR3 totals 18 residues. CDR3 nucleotide sequence: TGTGCCAGCAGCCACCTCGGGACGGGAGGAGGGGTAAACAATGAGCAGTTCTTC. It specifies CASSHLGTGGGVNNEQFF.

This chain connects TRBV7-8 to TRBJ1-2; D perhaps matches TRBD1 (5 bases). The CDR3 sequence is 15 residues long. Germline V CDR1 and CDR2: SGHVS, FQNEAQ. Trimming stripped 3 bases from V and 0 bases from J, with 11 bases between. The chain's CDR3 is CASSFRGVTNYGYTF. The CDR3 DNA sequence: TGTGCCAGCAGCTTCCGGGGGGTTACTAACTATGGCTACACCTTC.

The chain recombines TRBV18 with TRBJ1-2; a weak D match, TRBD1 (6 bases). The CDR3 consists of 13 residues. Germline loops: CDR1 KGHSH, CDR2 LQKENI. Trimming stripped 2 bases from V and 4 bases from J, with 8 bases between. This CDR3 is CASSPGGGYGYTF. CDR3 DNA: TGTGCCAGCTCACCAGGGGGCGGCTATGGCTACACCTTC.

J is TRBJ1-1 and V is TRBV18; tentatively, D is TRBD1 (5 bases). V was shortened by 6 bases and J by 1 base, with 9 bases between the two germline ends. Germline CDR1 is KGHSH and CDR2 is LQKENI. The CDR3 covers 13 residues. In DNA, the CDR3 is TGTGCCAGCTCGACAGCGTCGAACACTGAAGCTTTCTTT. Translated: CASSTASNTEAFF.

The rearrangement joins TRBV30 to TRBJ2-3, with a possible D match to TRBD1 (5 bases). V lost 5 bases to trimming and J lost 3 bases, with 6 bases between them. The germline CDR1 and CDR2 sequences are GTSNPN and SVGIG (reference sequence). The CDR3 contains 11 residues. The CDR3, as DNA: TGTGCCTGGCAGGGAACAGATACGCAGTATTTT. This sequence encodes CAWQGTDTQYF.

The rearrangement joins TRBV7-2 to TRBJ2-3, with D unclear. V lost 5 bases, J lost 3 bases, and 12 bases lay in between. The CDR3 runs 14 residues. Germline assignment: CDR1 SGHTA and CDR2 FQGNSA. CDR3 region: CASSPIGRTDTQYF. CDR3 nucleotides: TGTGCCAGCAGCCCTATTGGCAGGACAGATACGCAGTATTTT. Together with reference TRBV7-2 and TRBJ2-3, the CDR3 gives the full variable domain: GAGVSQSPSNKVTEKGKDVELRCDPISGHTALYWYRQSLGQGLEFLIYFQGNSAPDKSGLPSDRFSAERTGGSVSTLTIQRTQQEDSAVYLCASSPIGRTDTQYFGPGTRLTVL.

V gene TRBV6-5 combines with J gene TRBJ2-7; 9 nucleotides line up with TRBD1. Per the germline V gene, CDR1 is MNHEY and CDR2 is SVGAGI. V shed 0 bases, J shed 6 bases, and the junction held 6 bases outside the gene matches. The CDR3 consists of 15 residues. CDR3 region: CASSYSTGTGTEQYF. The DNA for the CDR3 is TGTGCCAGCAGTTACTCCACCGGGACAGGGACCGAGCAGTACTTC.

The chain is built from TRBV28 and TRBJ2-1, with 14 bases aligning to TRBD2. With V trimmed by 5 bases and J by 4 bases, 10 bases remained unmatched. The CDR3 contains 18 residues. Germline V gene data show CDR1 as MDHEN and CDR2 as SYDVKM. CDR3 coding DNA: TGTGCCAGCAGTCCAAGACTAGCGGGAGGGCCCGTGTACAATGAGCAGTTCTTC. Protein product: CASSPRLAGGPVYNEQFF.

V usage is TRBV6-6 and J usage is TRBJ2-3, with 8 bases matching TRBD2. J lost 1 base, V lost 8 bases, and 8 bases had no gene match. This CDR3 comprises 15 residues. Germline CDR1 reads MNHNY; CDR2 reads SVGAGI (reference sequence). CDR3 loop: CASSVLGGGTDTQYF. CDR3 in DNA: TGTGCCAGCTCCGTGCTCGGGGGGGGCACAGATACGCAGTATTTT.

This rearrangement joins TRBV18 to TRBJ2-7; 14 bases agree with TRBD2. V shed 6 bases and J 0 bases; nucleotides not matched to a gene: 10. Germline CDR1 KGHSH, CDR2 LQKENI. The CDR3 consists of 18 residues. The CDR3 nucleotides read TGTGCCAGCTCCCAGCCGGGACTAGCGGGGGCGAGCTCCTACGAGCAGTACTTC. Translating it yields CASSQPGLAGASSYEQYF.

This chain links TRBV18 with TRBJ2-7, with TRBD1 matching over 9 bases. CDR1 is KGHSH, CDR2 LQKENI, per germline. This CDR3 contains 16 residues. V lost 0 bases, J lost 2 bases, and 5 bases stayed unmatched. The CDR3 DNA reads TGTGCCAGCTCACCACCGGGGACAGGGCTTCCCTACGAGCAGTACTTC. It is translated as CASSPPGTGLPYEQYF.

The CDR3 DNA follows: TGTGCCAGCAGTTTTGGTGGAGGGATCTATGGCTACACCTTC. Amino acids: CASSFGGGIYGYTF. The V and J genes are TRBV28 and TRBJ1-2; D ambiguous. The germline V and J ends were trimmed by 3 bases and 4 bases, with 12 bases remaining between them. CDR1 is MDHEN, CDR2 SYDVKM, per germline. This CDR3 has 14 residues.